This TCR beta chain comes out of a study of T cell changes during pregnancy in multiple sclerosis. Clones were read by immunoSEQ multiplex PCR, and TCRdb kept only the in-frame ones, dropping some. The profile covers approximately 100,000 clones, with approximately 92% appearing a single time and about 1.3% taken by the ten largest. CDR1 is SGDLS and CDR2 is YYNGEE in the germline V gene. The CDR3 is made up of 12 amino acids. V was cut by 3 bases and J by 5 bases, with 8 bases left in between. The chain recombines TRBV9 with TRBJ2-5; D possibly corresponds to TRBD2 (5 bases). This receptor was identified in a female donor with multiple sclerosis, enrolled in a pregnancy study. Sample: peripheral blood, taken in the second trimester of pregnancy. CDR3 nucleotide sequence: TGTGCCAGCAGCGAGGGCGGGGAGACCCAGTACTTC. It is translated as CASSEGGETQYF. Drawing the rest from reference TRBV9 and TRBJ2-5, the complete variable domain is DSGVTQTPKHLITATGQRVTLRCSPRSGDLSVYWYQQSLDQGLQFLIQYYNGEERAKGNILERFSAQQFPDLHSELNLSSLELGDSALYFCASSEGGETQYFGPGTRLLVL.